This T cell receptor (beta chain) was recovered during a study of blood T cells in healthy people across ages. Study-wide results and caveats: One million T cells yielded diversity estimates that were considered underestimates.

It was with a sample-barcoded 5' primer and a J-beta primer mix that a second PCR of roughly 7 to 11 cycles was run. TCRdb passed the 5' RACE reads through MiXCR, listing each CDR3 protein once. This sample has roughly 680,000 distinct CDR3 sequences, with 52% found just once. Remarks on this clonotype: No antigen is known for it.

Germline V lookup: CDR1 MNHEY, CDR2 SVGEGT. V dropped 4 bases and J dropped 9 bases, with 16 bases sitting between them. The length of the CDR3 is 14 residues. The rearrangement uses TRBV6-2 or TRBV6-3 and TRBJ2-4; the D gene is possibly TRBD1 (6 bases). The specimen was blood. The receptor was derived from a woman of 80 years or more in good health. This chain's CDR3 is CASSWDEGESIQYF. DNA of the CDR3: TGTGCCAGCAGTTGGGACGAGGGGGAAAGCATTCAGTACTTC.